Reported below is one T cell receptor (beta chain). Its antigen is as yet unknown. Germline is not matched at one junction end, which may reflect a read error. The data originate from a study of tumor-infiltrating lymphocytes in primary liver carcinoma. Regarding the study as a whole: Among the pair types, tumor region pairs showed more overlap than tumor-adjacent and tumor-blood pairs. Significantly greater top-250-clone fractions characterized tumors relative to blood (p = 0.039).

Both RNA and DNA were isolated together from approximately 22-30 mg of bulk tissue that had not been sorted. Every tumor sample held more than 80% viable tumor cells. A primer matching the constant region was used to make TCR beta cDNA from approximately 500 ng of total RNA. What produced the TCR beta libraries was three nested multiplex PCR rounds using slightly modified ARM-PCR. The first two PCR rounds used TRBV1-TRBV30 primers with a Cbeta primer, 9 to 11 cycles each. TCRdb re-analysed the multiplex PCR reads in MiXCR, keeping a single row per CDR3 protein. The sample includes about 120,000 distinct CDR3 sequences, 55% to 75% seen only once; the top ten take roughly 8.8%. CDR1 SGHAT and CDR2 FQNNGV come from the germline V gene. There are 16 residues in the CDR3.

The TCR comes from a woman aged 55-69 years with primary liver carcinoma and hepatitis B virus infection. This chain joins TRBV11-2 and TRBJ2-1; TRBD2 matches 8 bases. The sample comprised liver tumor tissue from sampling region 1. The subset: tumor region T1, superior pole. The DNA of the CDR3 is TGTGCCGGCAGCACATTTTCGGGACTAGGGTACAATGAGCAGTTCTTC. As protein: CAGSTFSGLGYNEQFF.